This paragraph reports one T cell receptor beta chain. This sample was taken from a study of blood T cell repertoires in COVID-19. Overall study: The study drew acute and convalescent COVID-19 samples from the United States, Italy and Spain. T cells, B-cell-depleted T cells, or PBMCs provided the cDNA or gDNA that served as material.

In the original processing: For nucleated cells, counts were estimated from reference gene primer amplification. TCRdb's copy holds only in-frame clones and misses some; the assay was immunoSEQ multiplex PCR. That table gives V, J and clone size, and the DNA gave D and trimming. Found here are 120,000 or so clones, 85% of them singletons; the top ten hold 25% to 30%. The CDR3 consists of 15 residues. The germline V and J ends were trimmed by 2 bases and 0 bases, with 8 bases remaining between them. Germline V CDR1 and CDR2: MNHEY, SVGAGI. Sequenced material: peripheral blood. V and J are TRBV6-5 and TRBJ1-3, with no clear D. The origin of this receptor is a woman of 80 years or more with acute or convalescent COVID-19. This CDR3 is CASSYDTSSGNTIYF. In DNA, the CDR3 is TGTGCCAGCAGTTACGACACGAGCTCTGGAAACACCATATATTTT.